The 2 T cell receptor beta chains below all came from one sample that was sequenced in a study of blood T cells in healthy people across ages. PCR was performed a second time for roughly 7 to 11 cycles using a sample-barcoded 5' primer and a J-beta primer mix. From the 5' RACE reads, TCRdb called clonotypes with MiXCR, one entry per CDR3 protein. The data hold about 680,000 distinct CDR3 sequences, with around half observed a single time. The material sequenced was blood. The source of these receptors is a woman in her sixties or seventies in good health.

The DNA of the CDR3 is TGTGCCTGGAGTGGTCGGGTCTCCTACGAGCAGTACTTC. Translation gives CAWSGRVSYEQYF. The chain employs TRBV30 and TRBJ2-7, with no clear D. Trimming left V 1 base short and J 0 bases short, with 7 bases between. The CDR3 is 13 residues long. Germline V gene data show CDR1 as GTSNPN and CDR2 as SVGIG (reference sequence).

In this sample, this clonotype turned up a few times. This sequence joins TRBV6-2 or TRBV6-3 and TRBJ1-2; D is perhaps TRBD1 (6 bases). The CDR3 spans 14 residues. Germline loops: CDR1 MNHEY, CDR2 SVGEGT. Trimming cost V 6 bases and J 5 bases, with 16 bases left between them. The CDR3 region has the DNA TGTGCCAGCAGACTTCGACAGGAGTATTATGGCTACACCTTC. It translates to CASRLRQEYYGYTF.